This T cell receptor (beta chain) was captured by sequencing in a study of blood T cell repertoires in COVID-19. Whole-study context: In each case, the material was cDNA or gDNA derived from T cells, B-cell-depleted T cells, or PBMCs.

The germline CDR1 and CDR2 sequences are SGHNT and YYREEE (reference sequence). This CDR3 is built from 13 residues. Deletions cut 2 bases from V and 2 bases from J, with 8 bases between. Using immunoSEQ multiplex PCR, the repertoire was profiled, and TCRdb retains in-frame clones only, with some absent. Here the sample spans roughly 68,000 clones, approximately 85% being singletons. This sequence joins TRBV5-4 and TRBJ2-7, with D tentatively TRBD1 (5 bases). The specimen sequenced was peripheral blood. The sequence came from a man in his fifties with acute or convalescent COVID-19. The CDR3 region is CASSLDRTYEQYF. The DNA of the CDR3 is TGTGCCAGCAGCTTAGACAGAACCTACGAGCAGTACTTC.